This TCR beta chain was profiled in a study of CD8 T cells in ankylosing spondylitis (dated 2017 in TCRdb). About the investigation overall: The study profiled T cell receptor beta repertoires in healthy donors and ankylosing spondylitis patients to find disease-linked TCR variants. Peripheral blood was sampled, and synovial fluid was additionally collected from ankylosing spondylitis patients. The full study cohort comprised around 25 ankylosing spondylitis patients and 110 or so healthy donors. The study at large found these results: Significant enrichment of the disease-linked clones was reported in matched synovial fluid samples from ankylosing spondylitis patients. Some TCR beta motif variants had previously been reported in synovial fluid and blood of reactive arthritis patients, which suggested common disease-initiation mechanisms. Blood from ankylosing spondylitis patients appeared to be characterized by a TCR beta motif made up of several highly homologous amino acid variants. A CD8+ phenotype was shown by the disease-linked clones, which were found at relatively low frequencies in peripheral blood.

This clonotype appeared many times. The antigen this receptor binds is unknown. Base qualities are not recorded, but no much larger clone differs from it by a single base. These reads were obtained on an Illumina HiSeq 2500. Quantitative 5'-RACE with molecular barcodes was the method used to prepare the TCR beta libraries. Processing in the source paper ran as follows. A new computational method based on a probabilistic model of VDJ rearrangement was used to identify disease-linked TCR variants. Using fastp at Q25 and MiXCR, TCRdb reprocessed the public reads and kept productive beta chains. When rows share a CDR3 protein, they turn into one entry using the most common DNA and genes. The V and J calls were not made by the authors but by TCRdb's processing. This sample is represented by tens of thousands of distinct CDR3 sequences; 6% of them were singletons. The ten largest clones capture over 9.5% of the sample.

From the germline V gene, CDR1 is SQVTM and CDR2 is ANQGSEA. Measured from the cysteine to the phenylalanine, the CDR3 is 13 residues long. The read is trimmed to its CDR3 DNA, 39 bases read in frame from base 1. Ends trimmed: V by 4 bases, J by 1 base; bases unmatched to a gene: 4. The sequence came from a male donor with ankylosing spondylitis or in good health (not recorded which). The sample taken for sequencing was blood, either unsorted or a sorted T cell fraction (not recorded which). The sequence joins TRBV29-1 to TRBJ2-7; 7 middle bases align to TRBD2. DNA sequence: TGCAGCGTTGCCGGCGGGAGTTCCTACGAGCAGTACTTC. It is translated as CSVAGGSSYEQYF.